This T cell receptor (beta chain) emerged from a study of cytomegalovirus exposure and HLA in healthy donors. Germline V CDR1 and CDR2: SGHDN, FVKESK. This CDR3 has 14 amino acids. Trimming cost V 5 bases and J 0 bases, with 8 bases left between them. The PCR used 60 Vbeta and 13 Jbeta primers. Clones were read by immunoSEQ multiplex PCR, and TCRdb kept only the in-frame ones, dropping some. Of 75,000 to 100,000 clones in the sample, around 74% were seen once. The table lists this clone with a count of one. The clonotype was recovered from a woman aged 65 to 85 in good health and CMV-seropositive. Sequencing was performed on PBMCs. The V call is TRBV14, the J call TRBJ2-1, with D possibly TRBD1 on 5 matching bases. Here the CDR3 reads CASSRGSSYNEQFF. The CDR3 DNA follows: TGTGCCAGCAGCAGGGGCAGCTCCTACAATGAGCAGTTCTTC.